One sample yielded the 27 T cell receptor beta chains listed below, sequenced in a study of identical twins (dated by TCRdb to 2016 to 2018). Library creation used 5' RACE. Sequencing was performed on an Illumina HiSeq 2000. Starting from the raw public reads, TCRdb applied fastp trimming at Q25, assembled clones with MiXCR and retained in-frame beta chains. Merged by CDR3 protein, the rows form single entries marked with the most common genes and DNA. The table for this sample lists 450,000 or so distinct CDR3 sequences; 13% to 15% of them were counted only once. The ten largest account for about 0.52% of the sample. A further study also used this sample, focusing on yellow fever vaccine responses in identical twins.

Sample: CD4+ T cells sorted from blood. The receptors were gathered from a woman between 18 and 30 years old in good health.

V usage is TRBV7-9 and J usage is TRBJ2-5; TRBD2 is a possible D gene (5 bases). The V end lost 0 bases, the J end lost 0 bases, and 5 bases lay between the germline ends. Looked up from germline, CDR1 is SEHNR and CDR2 is FQNEAQ (reference sequence). The CDR3 has 14 amino acids. The CDR3 DNA follows: TGTGCCAGCAGCTTAGCTAGCGACCAAGAGACCCAGTACTTC. It codes for CASSLASDQETQYF.

This clonotype was observed a few times. This rearrangement joins TRBV2 to TRBJ2-3; TRBD2 aligns across 10 bases. The CDR3 spans 14 residues. V gave up 11 bases and J gave up 4 bases; unmatched junction bases: 9. The germline V gene has CDR1 SNHLY and CDR2 FYNNEI. The CDR3 region is CAGTLGLAADTQYF. CDR3 coding DNA: TGTGCCGGTACCCTTGGACTAGCGGCAGATACGCAGTATTTT.

This clonotype was picked up many times. The chain has TRBV9 and TRBJ2-1; 8 positions agree with TRBD1. V shed 0 bases, J shed 5 bases, and the junction held 1 base outside the gene matches. The CDR3 totals 14 residues. Germline loops: CDR1 SGDLS, CDR2 YYNGEE. CDR3 protein: CASSVGTGHNEQFF. The CDR3 nucleotides are TGTGCCAGCAGCGTAGGGACAGGGCACAATGAGCAGTTCTTC.

The table lists this clonotype with a few counts. The chain carries TRBV12-3 or TRBV12-4 and TRBJ1-1; D might be TRBD1 (6 bases). V gave up 0 bases and J gave up 5 bases, with 13 bases separating them. The CDR3 is 15 amino acids. CDR3 DNA: TGTGCCAGCAGTTTAGCGCCAGGGGTCACTACTGAAGCTTTCTTT. As protein: CASSLAPGVTTEAFF.

This clonotype was counted between two and nine times. The chain joins TRBV6-2 or TRBV6-3 to TRBJ2-7; 14 nucleotides line up with TRBD2. This CDR3 has 17 amino acids. Losses at the gene ends were 6 bases for V and 4 bases for J; bases not matched to a gene: 11. The germline CDR1 and CDR2 sequences are MNHEY and SVGEGT. For the CDR3, the DNA is TGTGCCAGCAGAATTGGAGGGACTAGCGGGAGTAGGTACGAGCAGTACTTC. Protein: CASRIGGTSGSRYEQYF.

The chain's CDR3 is CSARGLVEETQYF. DNA for the CDR3: TGCAGTGCTAGGGGACTAGTTGAAGAGACCCAGTACTTC. This chain uses TRBV20-1 with TRBJ2-5, with 8 bases lining up with TRBD2. CDR1 and CDR2 (germline): DFQATT, SNEGSKA (reference sequence). Trimming cost V 3 bases and J 3 bases; bases outside gene matches: 3. The CDR3 is 13 residues long.

This clonotype has more than one count but fewer than ten. J is TRBJ1-1 and V is TRBV7-9; the D gene is possibly TRBD1 (5 bases). The germline V gene has CDR1 SEHNR and CDR2 FQNEAQ (reference sequence). There are 15 residues in the CDR3. With 5 bases removed from V and 11 bases from J, the gap between germline ends came to 24 bases. This chain's CDR3 is CASSPRMGLAVGAFF. CDR3 bases: TGTGCCAGCAGCCCCCGCATGGGACTGGCAGTTGGGGCTTTCTTT.

The V gene is TRBV11-2, the J gene TRBJ2-3; D perhaps matches TRBD1 (8 bases). The CDR3 covers 14 residues. Germline V CDR1 and CDR2: SGHAT, FQNNGV. V dropped 4 bases and J dropped 5 bases, with 13 bases sitting between them. The CDR3 sequence: CASSSNRGGDTQYF. DNA of the CDR3: TGTGCCAGCAGCTCCAACAGGGGGGGAGATACGCAGTATTTT.

The chain recombines TRBV15 with TRBJ2-6; D gene unclear. This CDR3 is 15 amino acids long. Between the trimmed V and J ends, which lost 3 bases and 2 bases, there was a span of 8 bases. The germline V gene has CDR1 LNHNV and CDR2 YYDKDF (reference sequence). The CDR3 nucleotides are TGTGCCACCAGCAGCCATAGGACTGGGGCCAACGTCCTGACTTTC. Translating it yields CATSSHRTGANVLTF.

This clonotype has a single count. The chain joins TRBV6-5 to TRBJ2-1; 10 bases align to TRBD1. Trimming took 2 bases from V and 9 from J; bases not matched to a gene: 10. This CDR3 is built from 16 residues. Germline V gene data show CDR1 as MNHEY and CDR2 as SVGAGI. CDR3 region: CASSYLVPGQGPEQFF. DNA for the CDR3: TGTGCCAGCAGTTACCTAGTCCCGGGACAGGGGCCTGAGCAGTTCTTC.

This clonotype was seen only a few times. The chain couples TRBV29-1 to TRBJ2-3; D is undetermined. The CDR3 contains 13 residues. The V gene lost 4 bases and the J gene lost 4 bases, with 12 bases spanning the gap. Germline CDR1 is SQVTM and CDR2 is ANQGSEA. CDR3 in DNA: TGCAGCGTTGGGCTCGAAGGGTCAGATACGCAGTATTTT. The encoded protein is CSVGLEGSDTQYF.

This clonotype has a handful of counts. The V call is TRBV28, the J call TRBJ2-1; the D is unclear. This CDR3 region has 11 residues. V shed 3 bases and J shed 14 bases, with 11 bases lying between them. Germline CDR1 is MDHEN and CDR2 is SYDVKM. CDR3 loop: CASSLQSTKFF. The CDR3 nucleotides read TGTGCCAGCAGTTTGCAATCGACGAAGTTCTTC.

The rearrangement uses TRBV7-9 and TRBJ2-1; 9 bases map to TRBD1. CDR3 size: 15 residues. Germline CDR1 and CDR2: SEHNR and FQNEAQ (reference sequence). The ends lost 4 bases at V and 8 bases at J; junction bases unmatched: 9. The CDR3 is CASSYRGQGGDEQFF. DNA of the CDR3: TGTGCCAGCAGCTATAGGGGACAGGGAGGGGATGAGCAGTTCTTC.

The V call is TRBV12-5, the J call TRBJ2-2; D is ambiguous. V was trimmed by 6 bases and J by 4 bases, leaving 6 bases between them. Germline CDR1 reads LGHNT; CDR2 reads FRNRAP. There are 12 residues in the CDR3. CDR3 residues: CASGSFTGELFF. CDR3 sequence (DNA): TGTGCTAGTGGGTCCTTCACCGGGGAGCTGTTTTTT.

This chain links TRBV19 with TRBJ2-3; maybe TRBD2 (5 bases). V was cut by 6 bases and J by 4 bases, with 23 bases left in between. This CDR3 has 17 amino acids. Germline loops: CDR1 LNHDA, CDR2 SQIVND (reference sequence). In DNA form, the CDR3 reads TGTGCCAGTAGCAGAATAGCGAGTCTTAACCTACCAGATACGCAGTATTTT. The encoded protein is CASSRIASLNLPDTQYF.

This clonotype was counted many times. The chain recombines TRBV11-2 with TRBJ1-1; D remains unclear. There are 12 residues in the CDR3. Germline V lookup: CDR1 SGHAT, CDR2 FQNNGV. The germline V and J ends were trimmed by 1 base and 4 bases, with 4 bases remaining between them. The chain's CDR3 is CASSLVSTEAFF. DNA for the CDR3: TGTGCCAGCAGCTTAGTGAGCACTGAAGCTTTCTTT.

A few counts support this clonotype. CDR3 sequence: CASSFRTGEQLGTGELFF. The CDR3 coding sequence is TGTGCCAGCAGCTTTAGGACAGGGGAACAACTGGGCACCGGGGAGCTGTTTTTT. This chain connects TRBV11-2 to TRBJ2-2; TRBD1 matches at 9 bases. The germline V gene has CDR1 SGHAT and CDR2 FQNNGV. Germline trimming cut 3 bases from V and 4 bases from J; bases unmatched to any gene: 12. This CDR3 contains 18 residues.

The V gene is TRBV3-1, the J gene TRBJ2-7, with a weak D call TRBD2 (6 bases). Trimming removed 1 base from V and 4 bases from J, with 17 bases in between. Germline CDR1 LGHDT, CDR2 YNNKEL (reference sequence). The CDR3 has 16 residues. The CDR3 sequence: CASSQGAGPLSYEQYF. CDR3 bases: TGTGCCAGCAGCCAAGGTGCGGGGCCTCTATCTTACGAGCAGTACTTC.

This clonotype showed up many times. The chain joins TRBV7-8 to TRBJ2-1; TRBD2 agrees at 9 bases. Germline lookup yields CDR1 SGHVS and CDR2 FQNEAQ. Trimming removed 1 base from V and 3 bases from J; junction bases left unmatched: 1. This CDR3 spans 15 amino acids. CDR3: CASSLVAGDYNEQFF. In nucleotides, the CDR3 is TGTGCCAGCAGCTTAGTAGCGGGGGACTACAATGAGCAGTTCTTC.

This clonotype has only a few counts. This rearrangement joins TRBV6-5 to TRBJ1-2; 9 bases map to TRBD1. The V segment lost 7 bases and the J segment 7 bases; nucleotides outside the gene matches: 10. The CDR3 extends over 14 amino acids. Germline CDR1 reads MNHEY; CDR2 reads SVGAGI. CDR3 residues: CASTYLSGQGGYTF. CDR3 DNA sequence: TGTGCCAGCACCTACTTATCGGGACAGGGTGGCTACACCTTC.

The gene calls are TRBV20-1 and TRBJ1-1, with TRBD1 matching over 7 bases. The V segment lost 0 bases and the J segment 1 base; nucleotides outside the gene matches: 2. The CDR3 length is 14 residues. Germline CDR1 reads DFQATT; CDR2 reads SNEGSKA (reference sequence). Written as DNA, the CDR3 is TGCAGTGCTAGAGATCGGACAGGGAACACTGAAGCTTTCTTT. This codes for CSARDRTGNTEAFF.

This clonotype showed up just a few times. The V gene is TRBV29-1, the J gene TRBJ2-5; perhaps D is TRBD1 or TRBD2 (6 bases each). Germline V CDR1 and CDR2: SQVTM, ANQGSEA. This CDR3 has 16 residues. Trimming stripped 8 bases from V and 4 bases from J, with 26 bases between. The CDR3 sequence is CSSLGGGAPAAETQYF. Here the CDR3 DNA reads TGCAGCTCTCTCGGGGGCGGGGCGCCAGCCGCAGAGACCCAGTACTTC.

The CDR3 DNA reads as TGCGCCAGCAGCTTGGAGAGTAGGACTCGAGGCTACGAGCAGTACTTC. Its protein product is CASSLESRTRGYEQYF. V gene TRBV5-1 combines with J gene TRBJ2-7, with D maybe TRBD2 (5 bases). The CDR3 totals 16 residues. Germline CDR1 is SGHRS and CDR2 is YFSETQ. The V and J ends lost 0 bases and 3 bases respectively, with 16 bases between them. The whole variable domain, remainder taken from reference TRBV5-1 and TRBJ2-7, is KAGVTQTPRYLIKTRGQQVTLSCSPISGHRSVSWYQQTPGQGLQFLFEYFSETQRNKGNFPGRFSGRQFSNSRSEMNVSTLELGDSALYLCASSLESRTRGYEQYFGPGTRLTVT.

The chain recombines TRBV20-1 with TRBJ2-5, with D hard to call. V was pared by 6 bases and J by 5 bases, with 19 bases between. The germline CDR1 and CDR2 sequences are DFQATT and SNEGSKA (reference sequence). This CDR3 spans 14 amino acids. DNA for the CDR3: TGCAGTGCCGAGGCCCAGACGGCCGGCGAGACCCAGTACTTC. Its translation: CSAEAQTAGETQYF.

The CDR3 coding sequence is TGCAGCTTCAGGGGCGGGACAGATACGCAGTATTTT. Encoded protein: CSFRGGTDTQYF. The chain couples TRBV29-1 to TRBJ2-3, with D perhaps TRBD1 (6 bases). V lost 8 bases and J lost 3, with 12 bases in between. From germline, CDR1 is SQVTM and CDR2 ANQGSEA. This CDR3 has 12 amino acids.

The chain combines TRBV7-9 with TRBJ2-6, with D perhaps matching TRBD1 (6 bases). The CDR3 extends over 15 amino acids. Trimming cost V 5 bases and J 2 bases, with 10 bases left between them. The germline V gene has CDR1 SEHNR and CDR2 FQNEAQ (reference sequence). The CDR3 here is CASSEQGAGANVLTF. CDR3 in DNA: TGTGCCAGCAGCGAACAGGGCGCTGGGGCCAACGTCCTGACTTTC.

At least ten counts were recorded for this clonotype. This chain connects TRBV6-6 to TRBJ2-7, with D maybe TRBD2 (6 bases). Germline CDR1 reads MNHNY; CDR2 reads SVGAGI (reference sequence). The length of the CDR3 is 13 residues. Trimming stripped 5 bases from V and 2 bases from J, with 10 bases between. The CDR3 protein is CASSSSGPYEQYF. In DNA, the CDR3 is TGTGCCAGCAGTAGTAGCGGACCCTACGAGCAGTACTTC.